A single sample gave rise to the 15 T cell receptor beta chains below, sequenced in a study of Ad26.COV2.S vaccination and SARS-CoV-2 variants. TCRdb's table, derived via immunoSEQ multiplex PCR, lists solely in-frame clones and lacks some. The sample has about 480,000 clones, 70% to 90% seen once. The treatment here: 15 to 20 received Ad26.COV2.S at low or high dose, single or two shots; five or six received placebo; per-sample allocation not given. Day 63 after the first injection of vaccine or placebo was the sampling time. The material sequenced was peripheral blood, taken in a trial of Ad26.COV2.S vaccine versus placebo. The receptors were gathered from a person aged 18-60 years who received the Ad26.COV2.S COVID-19 vaccine or a placebo.

A single count supports this clone. The V gene is TRBV5-6, the J gene TRBJ2-5; a possible D gene is TRBD2 (6 bases). Germline V gene sequence: CDR1 SGHDT, CDR2 YYEEEE. Trimming removed 0 bases from V and 5 bases from J, with 14 bases in between. There are 15 residues in the CDR3. CDR3 in amino acids: CASSLAGGFGETQYF. CDR3 coding DNA: TGTGCCAGCAGCTTGGCCGGGGGTTTTGGGGAGACCCAGTACTTC.

The rearrangement uses TRBV5-1 and TRBJ1-2; TRBD1 aligns across 9 bases. The length of the CDR3 is 14 residues. With V trimmed by 4 bases and J by 3 bases, 4 bases remained unmatched. The V gene's germline CDR1 is SGHRS and CDR2 YFSETQ. The CDR3 here is CASSPGTGYYGYTF. DNA for the CDR3: TGCGCCAGCAGCCCCGGGACAGGGTACTATGGCTACACCTTC.

This sequence joins TRBV28 and TRBJ2-3; tentatively, D is TRBD2 (5 bases). Trimming took 7 bases from V and 4 from J, leaving 15 bases between them. The CDR3 sequence is 14 residues long. CDR1 is MDHEN and CDR2 is SYDVKM in the germline V gene. CDR3 loop: CASTRQRPPDTQYF. The CDR3 region has the DNA TGTGCCAGCACACGGCAGCGGCCCCCAGATACGCAGTATTTT.

This chain joins TRBV7-3 and TRBJ2-1; TRBD2 might be the D (6 bases). Deletions cut 3 bases from V and 8 bases from J, with 14 bases between. The CDR3 covers 14 residues. CDR1 is SGHTA, CDR2 FQGTGA, per germline. The CDR3, as DNA: TGTGCCAGCAGCTTGGTGGGGGGAGTCGATGAGCAGTTCTTC. Translating it yields CASSLVGGVDEQFF.

V and J are TRBV28 and TRBJ1-6; 7 bases fit TRBD1. The CDR3 covers 14 residues. The V gene's germline CDR1 is MDHEN and CDR2 SYDVKM. The ends lost 5 bases at V and 10 bases at J; junction bases unmatched: 8. The CDR3 DNA sequence: TGTGCCAGCAGTATCCGACAGGGCGGATCACCCCTCCACTTT. It is translated as CASSIRQGGSPLHF.

The V call is TRBV28, the J call TRBJ1-3; no reliable D call. Between the trimmed V and J ends, which lost 5 bases and 0 bases, there was a span of 14 bases. Germline values: CDR1 MDHEN, CDR2 SYDVKM. This CDR3 spans 16 amino acids. The CDR3 sequence is CASSGAAANSGNTIYF. The CDR3 DNA sequence: TGTGCCAGCAGTGGCGCGGCAGCCAACTCTGGAAACACCATATATTTT.

The chain combines TRBV28 with TRBJ1-2; no clear D. The CDR3 is 14 residues long. Germline V gives CDR1 MDHEN, CDR2 SYDVKM. Trimming cost V 3 bases and J 4 bases, with 12 bases left between them. The CDR3 DNA sequence: TGTGCCAGCAGTTTGAACAGAGTCCTCTATGGCTACACCTTC. Translation: CASSLNRVLYGYTF.

V gene TRBV28 combines with J gene TRBJ2-7; D uncertain. Germline V gene data show CDR1 as MDHEN and CDR2 as SYDVKM. V was trimmed by 5 bases and J by 2 bases, leaving 13 bases between them. CDR3 length: 14 residues. This chain's CDR3 is CASSLRPAPYEQYF. The CDR3, as DNA: TGTGCCAGCAGTCTAAGACCGGCCCCCTACGAGCAGTACTTC.

The V and J genes are TRBV4-3 and TRBJ2-5; tentatively, D is TRBD2 (6 bases). This CDR3 is 14 amino acids long. The V gene's germline CDR1 is LGHNA and CDR2 YSLEER. The ends were cut back, 1 base at V and 5 bases at J, with 11 bases in the middle. Here the CDR3 DNA reads TGCGCCAGCAGCCAAGGACTAGTAGGGGAGACCCAGTACTTC. Translation: CASSQGLVGETQYF.

The chain links TRBV7-2 to TRBJ2-4; D possibly corresponds to TRBD1 (6 bases). Looked up from germline, CDR1 is SGHTA and CDR2 is FQGNSA. The CDR3 length is 14 residues. V lost 5 bases, J lost 4 bases, and 12 bases lay in between. The CDR3 DNA reads as TGTGCCAGCAGCATGGGGACACAAAAAAACATTCAGTACTTC. It yields the protein CASSMGTQKNIQYF.

The V call is TRBV19, the J call TRBJ2-2, with 8 bases that match TRBD1. The CDR3 is made up of 17 amino acids. Germline V gene sequence: CDR1 LNHDA, CDR2 SQIVND (reference sequence). Trimming took 7 bases from V and 4 from J; bases not matched to a gene: 14. In nucleotides, the CDR3 is TGTGCCAGTAACGACTTAAACCGACAGGGGATCACCGGGGAGCTGTTTTTT. Amino acids: CASNDLNRQGITGELFF.

The chain joins TRBV7-8 to TRBJ2-7; D might be TRBD1 (5 bases). The CDR3 extends over 16 amino acids. The V end was cut by 4 bases, the J end by 4 bases, with 20 bases between. Germline V CDR1 and CDR2: SGHVS, FQNEAQ. For the CDR3, the DNA is TGTGCCAGCAGCTCCCAGACAGACGCATGGGAATACGAGCAGTACTTC. It is translated as CASSSQTDAWEYEQYF.

The chain carries TRBV6-2 or TRBV6-3 and TRBJ2-5; D possibly uses TRBD1 or TRBD2 (5 bases each). V was shortened by 0 bases and J by 2 bases, with 7 bases between the two germline ends. Germline V lookup: CDR1 MNHEY, CDR2 SVGEGT. The length of the CDR3 is 14 residues. CDR3 loop: CASSYSRGQETQYF. The CDR3 nucleotides are TGTGCCAGCAGTTACTCGAGGGGTCAAGAGACCCAGTACTTC.

The V call is TRBV24-1, the J call TRBJ1-4; TRBD1 agrees at 8 bases. The CDR3 has 16 residues. Germline CDR1 and CDR2: KGHDR and SFDVKD. Losses at the gene ends were 7 bases for V and 4 bases for J; bases not matched to a gene: 10. The CDR3 sequence: CATSSGGQELNEKLFF. The CDR3 region has the DNA TGTGCCACCAGCTCGGGGGGACAGGAACTTAATGAAAAACTGTTTTTT.

The J gene is TRBJ1-1, the V gene TRBV6-6; 8 bases are a match to TRBD1. Unmatched junction bases numbered 7, after V lost 6 bases and J lost 1 base. CDR1 is MNHNY, CDR2 SVGAGI, per germline (reference sequence). CDR3 length: 15 amino acids. CDR3 in amino acids: CASRPPGQANTEAFF. CDR3 sequence (DNA): TGTGCCAGCAGACCTCCGGGACAGGCGAACACTGAAGCTTTCTTT.